A selection of T cell receptor beta chains follows, all from one sample in a study of control samples from healthy donors and cancer patients. Profiling relied on immunoSEQ multiplex PCR, and the TCRdb table lists in-frame clones only, not all of them. The sample lists about 44,000 clones; around 87% were seen once. Sequences were obtained from PBMCs. These TCRs come from a woman aged 55-70 years with lung cancer. CDR3s include the opening cysteine and the closing phenylalanine or tryptophan. The D gene is left open where the match is weak. A clone size is listed for some rows: how often the clone was seen (once, few, many), or a class if it is expanded.

TRBJ2-6,TRBV9,-,-,TGTGCCAGCAGCGTAACCGCCCGCTCTGGGGCCAACGTCCTGACTTTC,CASSVTARSGANVLTF
TRBJ2-5,TRBV15,TRBD2,-,TGTGCCACCTTGACTAGCGGCCAACTCCAAGAGACCCAGTACTTC,CATLTSGQLQETQYF
TRBJ2-3,TRBV28,TRBD2,-,TGTGCCAGCAGTTTACCAGGACTAGCGGGAGGCACAGATACGCAGTATTTT,CASSLPGLAGGTDTQYF
TRBJ1-6,TRBV2,TRBD1,-,TGTGCCAGCAGGGTCCCGCGGGACAGGGCTTTGGCGTCCTATAATTCACCCCTCCACTTT,CASRVPRDRALASYNSPLHF
TRBJ2-7,TRBV27,-,once,TGTGCCAGCGGCTACGAGCAGTACTTC,CASGYEQYF
TRBJ2-1,TRBV4-3,-,-,TGCGCCAGCAGCCAAACTAGGAGCTCCTACAATGAGCAGTTCTTC,CASSQTRSSYNEQFF
TRBJ1-1,TRBV5-1,-,few,TGCGCCAGCAGCTTGCGGGTGGACACTGAAGCTTTCTTT,CASSLRVDTEAFF
TRBJ2-1,TRBV6-2/TRBV6-3,TRBD2,-,TGTGCCAGCAGCGGGGGGACTCCCTACAATGAGCAGTTCTTC,CASSGGTPYNEQFF
TRBJ1-3,TRBV7-7,-,-,TGTGCCAGCAGCCCTGGGGAGGCCGGTGGAAACACCATATATTTT,CASSPGEAGGNTIYF
TRBJ1-5,TRBV9,TRBD1,-,TGTGCCAGCAGCGTAGGGACAGGGGGTAGACAGCCCCAGCATTTT,CASSVGTGGRQPQHF
TRBJ1-1,TRBV3-1/TRBV3-2,-,-,TGTGCCAGCAGCCTCCAATTGGGGACTGAAGCTTTCTTT,CASSLQLGTEAFF
TRBJ2-7,TRBV5-1,-,-,TGCGCCAGCAGCTCGGAACCGGGACTCACCTACGAGCAGTACTTC,CASSSEPGLTYEQYF
TRBJ2-1,TRBV27,TRBD2,once,TGTGCCAGCAGTTTGGGGGGGGGACTGGGAAATGAGCAGTTCTTC,CASSLGGGLGNEQFF
TRBJ1-1,TRBV19,-,-,TGTGCCTCAAAAAGGGTGAGCGGTGAAGCTTTCTTT,CASKRVSGEAFF
TRBJ2-1,TRBV5-1,TRBD1,-,TGCGCCAGCAGAGGCCTACAGGGGAGCTCCTACAATGAGCAGTTCTTC,CASRGLQGSSYNEQFF
TRBJ2-7,TRBV3-1/TRBV3-2,-,few,TGTGCCAGCAGCCGGGTGCCCGCCTACGAGCAGTACTTC,CASSRVPAYEQYF
TRBJ2-1,TRBV12-3/TRBV12-4,-,-,TGTGCCAGCAGTTGGTTGAATGAGCAGTTCTTC,CASSWLNEQFF
TRBJ2-7,TRBV5-1,TRBD2,-,TGCGCCAGCAGCGGGGAGGGCTACGAGCAGTACTTC,CASSGEGYEQYF
TRBJ1-5,TRBV19,-,-,TGTGCCAGTAGTTCAGTGAGTAATCAGCCCCAGCATTTT,CASSSVSNQPQHF
TRBJ1-1,TRBV2,TRBD1,few,TGTGCCAGCAGGGGGGACAGTAGGAACACTGAAGCTTTCTTT,CASRGDSRNTEAFF
TRBJ2-2,TRBV4-2,TRBD2,-,TGTGCCAGCAGCCAAGTAGTATTCGGGAGGGCCGGGGAGCTGTTTTTT,CASSQVVFGRAGELFF
TRBJ2-5,TRBV5-1,TRBD1,-,TGCGCCAGCAGCTTACAGGGGGCGTACCAAGAGACCCAGTACTTC,CASSLQGAYQETQYF
TRBJ2-2,TRBV9,-,once,TGTGCCAGCAGTGTTAGTCCCACCGGGGAGCTGTTTTTT,CASSVSPTGELFF
TRBJ1-1,TRBV9,TRBD1,-,TGTGCCAGCAGCGGGCCCGGGACAGGGGTTACTGAAGCTTTCTTT,CASSGPGTGVTEAFF
TRBJ2-7,TRBV9,TRBD1,-,TGTGCCAGCAGCGTAGAGGGACAGTGGGTCTACGAGCAGTACTTC,CASSVEGQWVYEQYF
TRBJ2-3,TRBV28,-,few,TGTGCCAGCAGTTTATTCGGGGATACGCAGTATTTT,CASSLFGDTQYF
TRBJ1-4,TRBV19,-,few,TGTGCCAGTAGTACCCTTGGGGGGGGTACTGCAACTAATGAAAAACTGTTTTTT,CASSTLGGGTATNEKLFF
TRBJ2-3,TRBV6-1,-,-,TGTGCCAGCAGTGAAGTCGTACCAGGGGCAGATACGCAGTATTTT,CASSEVVPGADTQYF